The clone carrying this T cell receptor (beta chain) was seen only a few times. The CDR3 totals 13 residues. Trimming cost V 6 bases and J 5 bases; bases outside gene matches: 6. Germline V gene lookup returns CDR1 SGHTA and CDR2 FQGTGA. The data are from a study of T cells in Graves' hyperthyroidism and ophthalmopathy. Using RNA transcripts as the source, TCR beta CDR3 regions were amplified. An initial round of RT-PCR targeting the TCR CDR3 relied on the HTBI primer set. MiXCR, run by TCRdb on the multiplex PCR reads, gives a single entry per CDR3 protein. Here the sample spans 620,000 or so distinct CDR3 sequences, more than 12% being singletons. Uncontrolled infection, other autoimmune disease, pregnancy or lactation led to exclusion.

Sequenced: blood. The V call is TRBV7-3, the J call TRBJ2-7, with 8 positions matching TRBD1. The TCR sequence derives from a woman between 45 and 65 years old with Graves' ophthalmopathy. For the CDR3, the DNA is TGTGCCAGCAGTTCGGACAGGGACCACGAGCAGTACTTC. It is translated as CASSSDRDHEQYF.